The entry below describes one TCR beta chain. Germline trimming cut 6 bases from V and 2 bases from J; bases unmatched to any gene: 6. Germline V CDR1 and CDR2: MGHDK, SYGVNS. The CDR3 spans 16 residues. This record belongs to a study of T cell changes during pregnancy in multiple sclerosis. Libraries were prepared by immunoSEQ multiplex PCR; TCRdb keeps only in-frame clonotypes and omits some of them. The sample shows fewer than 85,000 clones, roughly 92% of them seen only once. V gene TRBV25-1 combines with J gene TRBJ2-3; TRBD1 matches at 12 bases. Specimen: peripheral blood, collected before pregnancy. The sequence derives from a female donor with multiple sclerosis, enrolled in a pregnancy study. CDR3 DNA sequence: TGTGCCAGCAGCCCGGGACAGGGGGCGTTCACAGATACGCAGTATTTT. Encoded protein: CASSPGQGAFTDTQYF.